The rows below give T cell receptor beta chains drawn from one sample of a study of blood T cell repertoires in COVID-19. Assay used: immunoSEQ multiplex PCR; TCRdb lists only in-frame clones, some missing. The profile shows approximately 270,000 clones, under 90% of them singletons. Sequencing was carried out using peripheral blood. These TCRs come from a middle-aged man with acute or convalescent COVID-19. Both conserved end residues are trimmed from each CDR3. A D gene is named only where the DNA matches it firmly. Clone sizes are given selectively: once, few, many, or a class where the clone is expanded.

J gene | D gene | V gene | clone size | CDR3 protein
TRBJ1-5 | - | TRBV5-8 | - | ASSLQRQPQH
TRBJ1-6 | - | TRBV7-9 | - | ASSWGPFYNSPLH
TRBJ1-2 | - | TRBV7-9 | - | ASSMDSYGYT
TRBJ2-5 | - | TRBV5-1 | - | ASSFGRGQETQY
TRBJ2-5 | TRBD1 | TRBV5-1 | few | ASSPGQAQETQY
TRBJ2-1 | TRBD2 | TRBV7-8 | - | ASSLGDGGIDNEQF
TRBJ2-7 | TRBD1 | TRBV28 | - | ASSFKGAGSYEQY
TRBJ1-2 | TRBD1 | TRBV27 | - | ASSFSGTGLYGYT
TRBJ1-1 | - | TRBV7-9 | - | ASSLFVVATGPMNTEAF
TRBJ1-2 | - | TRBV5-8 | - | ASSLGTGRANYGYT
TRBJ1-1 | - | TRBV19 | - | ASSSSGVTTEAF
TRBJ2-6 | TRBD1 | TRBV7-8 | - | ASSLRTAGQGAFGANVLT
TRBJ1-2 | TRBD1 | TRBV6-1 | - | ASSFRDRLGGT
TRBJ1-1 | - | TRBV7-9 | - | ASSSTTEAF
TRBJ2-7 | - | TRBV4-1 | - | ASSQEPGHGEQY
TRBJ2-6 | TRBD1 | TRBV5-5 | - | ASSPLGGQGAHGANVLT
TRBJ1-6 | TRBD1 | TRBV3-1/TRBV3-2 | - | ASSRGQGANSPLH
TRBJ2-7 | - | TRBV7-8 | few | ASSPNTGNNEQY
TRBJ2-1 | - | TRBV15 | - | ATRPGVGAVNEQF
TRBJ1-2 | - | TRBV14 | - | ASSQWGGGYT
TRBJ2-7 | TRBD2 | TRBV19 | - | ASSWGLAASYEQY
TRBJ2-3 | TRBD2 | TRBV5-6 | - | ASSGGTSGDTQY
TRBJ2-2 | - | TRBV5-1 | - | ASRASLNTGELF
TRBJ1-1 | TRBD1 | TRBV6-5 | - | ASRRDRVWTEAF
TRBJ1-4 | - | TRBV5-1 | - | ASSGDSPTNEKLF
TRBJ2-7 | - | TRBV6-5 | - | ASSWRRGNYEQY
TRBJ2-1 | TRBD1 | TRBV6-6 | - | ASKTRQGALDEQF
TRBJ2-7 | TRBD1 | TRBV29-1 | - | SADRGSGEQY
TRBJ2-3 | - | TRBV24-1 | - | ATSGGENTQY
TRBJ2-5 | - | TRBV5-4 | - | ASARASAEETQY
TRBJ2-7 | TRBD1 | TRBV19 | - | ASRGGQGGGEQY
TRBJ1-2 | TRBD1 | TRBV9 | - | ASSWDRDAPYGYT
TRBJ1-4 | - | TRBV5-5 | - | ASSLNKKLF
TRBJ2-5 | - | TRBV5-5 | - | ASSPLGNSRETQY
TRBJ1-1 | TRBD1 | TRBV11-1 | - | ASSTRTGGAF
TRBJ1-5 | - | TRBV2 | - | ASSATGYSNQPQH
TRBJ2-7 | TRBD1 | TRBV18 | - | ASSDRGAYEQY
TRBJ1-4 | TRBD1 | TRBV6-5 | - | ASSRTGTNEKLF
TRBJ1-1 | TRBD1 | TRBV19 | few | ASKAQGPTEAF